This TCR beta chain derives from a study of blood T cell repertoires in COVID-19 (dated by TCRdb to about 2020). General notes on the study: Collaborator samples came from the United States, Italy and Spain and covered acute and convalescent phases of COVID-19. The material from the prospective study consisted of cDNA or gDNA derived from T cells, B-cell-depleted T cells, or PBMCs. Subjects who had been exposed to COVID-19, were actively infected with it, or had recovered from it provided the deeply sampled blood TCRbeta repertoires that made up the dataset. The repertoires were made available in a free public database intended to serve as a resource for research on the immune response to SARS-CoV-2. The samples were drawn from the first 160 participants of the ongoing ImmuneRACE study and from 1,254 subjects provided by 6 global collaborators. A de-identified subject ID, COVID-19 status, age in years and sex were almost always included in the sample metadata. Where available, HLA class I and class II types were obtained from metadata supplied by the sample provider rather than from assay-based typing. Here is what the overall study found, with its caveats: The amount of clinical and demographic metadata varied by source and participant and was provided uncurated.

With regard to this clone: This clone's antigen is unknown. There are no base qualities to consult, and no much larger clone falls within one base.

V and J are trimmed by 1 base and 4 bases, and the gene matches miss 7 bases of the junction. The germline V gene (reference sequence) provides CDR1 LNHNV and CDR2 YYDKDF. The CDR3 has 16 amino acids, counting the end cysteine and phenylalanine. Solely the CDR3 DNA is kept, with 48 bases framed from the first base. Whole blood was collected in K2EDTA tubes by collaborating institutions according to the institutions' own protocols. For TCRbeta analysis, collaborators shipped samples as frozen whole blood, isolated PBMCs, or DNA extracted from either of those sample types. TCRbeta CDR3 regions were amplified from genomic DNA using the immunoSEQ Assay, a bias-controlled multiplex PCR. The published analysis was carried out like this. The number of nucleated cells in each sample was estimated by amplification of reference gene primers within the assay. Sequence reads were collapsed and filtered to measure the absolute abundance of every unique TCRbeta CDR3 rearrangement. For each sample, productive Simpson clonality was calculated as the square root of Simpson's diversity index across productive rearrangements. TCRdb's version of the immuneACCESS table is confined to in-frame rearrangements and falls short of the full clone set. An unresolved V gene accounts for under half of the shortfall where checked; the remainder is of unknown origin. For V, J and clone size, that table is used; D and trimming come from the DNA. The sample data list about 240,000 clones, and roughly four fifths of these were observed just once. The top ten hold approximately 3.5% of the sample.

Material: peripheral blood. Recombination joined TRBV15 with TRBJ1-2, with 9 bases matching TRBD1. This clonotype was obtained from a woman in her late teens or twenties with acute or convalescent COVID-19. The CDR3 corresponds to CATSRVSGQGTYGYTF. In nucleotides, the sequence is TGTGCCACCAGCAGAGTCTCCGGACAGGGGACCTATGGCTACACCTTC.